The T cell receptor (beta chain) under discussion was sequenced for a study of CD8+CD57+ T cells in acquired aplastic anemia (dated by TCRdb to 2016 to 2019). Study-wide context: A mean of about 3.2 ug of DNA, ranging from about 0.19 to 27.4 ug, was extracted from sorted CD4+ and CD8+ cells. Study-level results and caveats: Twenty-nine CD8+ CDR3 sequences were found in both patients and controls but appeared to be highly expressed in patients and within the immunodominant clones of the patients. CD8+ Simpson's diversity did not differ significantly between patients and healthy controls (P=0.060).

Genomic DNA was used as template for profiling of TCR beta VDJ combinations and CDR3 sequences. An Illumina HiSeq 2000 was the platform used for TCR repertoire sequencing. Per the original workflow: Repertoire assessment relied on Simpson's diversity index, CDR3 size and DJ length profiles, and TRBV/TRBJ rearrangement plots. The most abundant DNA sequence in the deep sequencing data was taken as the immunodominant clone. CDR3 amino acid sequences were screened for sharing across subjects and compared with published repertoires and the VDJdb database. TCRdb redid the processing of the public reads, applying fastp at Q25 and MiXCR, and retained in-frame beta chains. A single entry per CDR3 protein holds the most common genes and DNA from its merged rows. None of the V and J calls come from the authors' own analysis; TCRdb made them. The sample table shows about 190,000 distinct CDR3 sequences, and roughly 64% are seen once. About half of the sample rests with the top ten.

CDR1 and CDR2 were assigned from the germline V gene (reference sequence) as LNHDA and SQIVND. The CDR3 spans 13 residues, from the cysteine through the phenylalanine. The only DNA kept is the CDR3, 39 bases in frame from the first base. Relative to germline, V is missing 6 bases and J is missing 5 bases, with 5 bases of the junction outside any gene match. Remarks on this clonotype: Its specific antigen is unknown. No much larger clone exists at a distance of one base, and base qualities are not known.

In this study, sorted CD4+ and CD8+ T cells from the blood of healthy subjects and of severe aplastic anemia patients had their TCR repertoires deep-sequenced. Ficoll-Paque density gradient centrifugation was used to isolate peripheral blood mononuclear cells. CD4+ and CD8+ T cells were sorted by FACS or magnetic beads before DNA extraction. The TCR comes from a human donor with severe aplastic anemia or a healthy control (not recorded which). Sequenced input: sorted CD4+, CD8+, or CD8+CD57+ T cells (not recorded which) from PBMCs. This receptor chain uses TRBV19 and TRBJ2-7; 9 junctional bases match TRBD1. The DNA reads TGTGCCAGTAGGAGGACAGGGGAGGACGAGCAGTACTTC. Its protein product is CASRRTGEDEQYF.